This T cell receptor (beta chain) comes out of a study of cytomegalovirus exposure and HLA in healthy donors. Study overall: Across roughly 400 genotyped donors, around 80% landed in the Caucasian-associated ancestry cluster. Findings and caveats of the study: Earlier results showed most TCR beta V segments being productive about 87% or about 30% of the time. Published work reported that the classifier diagnosed cytomegalovirus status with high specificity and sensitivity. A later analysis found TCR association rates differed by HLA locus, highest for DRB1 and lowest for HLA-C.

Researchers ran the PCR with 60 Vbeta and 13 Jbeta primers. Clones were read by immunoSEQ multiplex PCR, and TCRdb kept only the in-frame ones, dropping some. Of about 170,000 clones detected, about 78% appear once; the ten largest clones hold around 14%. In its sample, this clone was seen once. Its matching antigen is unknown. Germline CDR1 reads MGHRA; CDR2 reads YSYEKL. V lost 1 base and J 5 bases, leaving 14 bases between the germline ends. The CDR3 spans 15 residues. This TCR came from a woman in her fifties or sixties in good health and CMV-seropositive. Material: PBMCs. The chain links TRBV4-1 to TRBJ2-5; a weak D match, TRBD1 (5 bases). DNA of the CDR3: TGCGCCAGCAGCCAAGGAGTTGGCAGACAGGAGACCCAGTACTTC. It specifies CASSQGVGRQETQYF.